A selection of T cell receptor beta chains follows, all from one sample in a study of cytomegalovirus exposure and HLA in healthy donors. Sequencing was performed with immunoSEQ multiplex PCR; in TCRdb, only in-frame clones are kept and a portion is missing. The sample has 120,000 or so clones, 65% to 85% seen once. Sequencing was done on a sample of PBMCs. The receptor source for this set is a man younger than 30 in good health and CMV-seropositive. The CDR3 runs from the conserved cysteine through the conserved F or W. A D gene is named only where the DNA matches it firmly. Rows may omit the clone size; those that give it use once, few, many or a size class.

J gene | D gene | V gene | clone size | CDR3 length | CDR3 protein | CDR3 DNA
TRBJ1-1 | . | TRBV27 | . | 14 | CASFYRGGSAEAFF | TGTGCCAGCTTCTATAGGGGGGGAAGCGCTGAAGCTTTCTTT
TRBJ1-5 | . | TRBV6-5 | . | 15 | CASSSFPLGVQPQHF | TGTGCCAGCAGCTCTTTTCCCCTAGGGGTTCAGCCCCAGCATTTT
TRBJ2-6 | . | TRBV7-2 | . | 17 | CASSPSTGISGANVLTF | TGTGCCAGCAGCCCATCAACAGGGATCTCTGGGGCCAACGTCCTGACTTTC
TRBJ2-7 | . | TRBV19 | . | 15 | CASSIGGPSSYEQYF | TGTGCCAGTAGTATCGGAGGGCCTTCCTCCTACGAGCAGTACTTC
TRBJ2-7 | TRBD2 | TRBV5-6 | . | 13 | CASSFGGFDEQYF | TGTGCCAGCAGCTTCGGGGGGTTCGACGAGCAGTACTTC
TRBJ2-2 | TRBD2 | TRBV5-1 | . | 17 | CASSHRTSGSNTGELFF | TGCGCCAGCAGCCATCGGACTAGCGGTTCAAACACCGGGGAGCTGTTTTTT
TRBJ2-1 | TRBD2 | TRBV4-3 | . | 15 | CASSRGSGSYNEQFF | TGCGCCAGCAGCCGGGGAAGCGGGAGCTACAATGAGCAGTTCTTC
TRBJ2-5 | . | TRBV14 | . | 15 | CASSPYVGLGETQYF | TGTGCCAGCAGTCCTTACGTGGGTCTAGGAGAGACCCAGTACTTC
TRBJ2-2 | . | TRBV5-1 | few | 14 | CASSLEEATGELFF | TGCGCCAGCAGCTTGGAAGAAGCCACCGGGGAGCTGTTTTTT
TRBJ2-1 | . | TRBV19 | . | 13 | CASNILGGNEQFF | TGTGCCAGTAACATATTGGGGGGCAATGAGCAGTTCTTC
TRBJ1-5 | . | TRBV4-1 | . | 15 | CASSPTGNSNQPQHF | TGCGCCAGCAGCCCCACAGGGAATAGCAATCAGCCCCAGCATTTT
TRBJ1-2 | . | TRBV29-1 | . | 15 | CSVEGRDSKRIGYTF | TGCAGCGTTGAAGGGCGGGACTCAAAAAGGATTGGCTACACCTTC
TRBJ2-7 | TRBD1 | TRBV7-7 | . | 14 | CASSVGTGGYEQYF | TGTGCTAGCAGCGTAGGGACAGGGGGCTACGAGCAGTACTTC
TRBJ1-2 | . | TRBV7-6 | . | 14 | CASSLNAADYGYTF | TGTGCCAGCAGCTTAAACGCTGCGGATTATGGCTACACCTTC
TRBJ1-5 | . | TRBV7-8 | . | 18 | CASSFNRAAKRGDQPQHF | TGTGCCAGCAGCTTTAATCGGGCCGCCAAAAGGGGTGATCAGCCCCAGCATTTT
TRBJ1-6 | TRBD1 | TRBV5-1 | . | 19 | CASSLSMGQGILGGSPLHF | TGCGCCAGCAGCTTAAGTATGGGACAGGGCATTCTCGGGGGATCACCCCTCCACTTT
TRBJ2-7 | . | TRBV6-7 | once | 13 | CASTRDSHYEQYF | TGTGCCAGCACTAGAGACTCTCACTACGAGCAGTACTTC
TRBJ1-5 | . | TRBV6-5 | . | 14 | CASSYSSSNQPQHF | TGTGCCAGCAGTTACTCGAGCAGCAATCAGCCCCAGCATTTT
TRBJ2-2 | . | TRBV7-8 | . | 14 | CASSPRRDTGELFF | TGTGCCAGCAGCCCGCGGCGGGACACCGGGGAGCTGTTTTTT
TRBJ1-1 | . | TRBV19 | . | 15 | CASSIDGAGLTEAFF | TGTGCCAGTAGTATAGATGGGGCAGGGCTCACTGAAGCTTTCTTT
TRBJ2-2 | TRBD2 | TRBV5-4 | . | 17 | CASSLGLAGGRTGELFF | TGTGCCAGCAGCTTGGGTCTAGCGGGGGGGCGAACCGGGGAGCTGTTTTTT
TRBJ1-1 | . | TRBV18 | . | 12 | CASSTYQVEAFF | TGTGCCAGCTCAACTTATCAGGTTGAAGCTTTCTTT
TRBJ2-5 | TRBD2 | TRBV4-2 | once | 16 | CASSREAGLAGETQYF | TGTGCCAGCAGCCGTGAGGCGGGACTAGCTGGGGAGACCCAGTACTTC
TRBJ1-5 | . | TRBV4-1 | . | 17 | CASSQLSHGFSNQPQHF | TGCGCCAGCAGCCAATTAAGTCACGGGTTTAGCAATCAGCCCCAGCATTTT
TRBJ2-3 | . | TRBV7-2 | . | 18 | CASSLNGGSGLEVTTQYF | TGTGCCAGCAGCTTAAATGGAGGGTCTGGGCTAGAAGTTACTACGCAGTATTTT
TRBJ2-7 | TRBD1 | TRBV5-4 | . | 15 | CASSSQGVVKYEQYF | TGTGCCAGCAGCTCGCAGGGGGTGGTGAAGTACGAGCAGTACTTC
TRBJ1-2 | TRBD1 | TRBV19 | . | 13 | CASSKGGTGGYTF | TGTGCCAGTAGCAAAGGGGGGACAGGCGGCTACACCTTC
TRBJ2-1 | TRBD2 | TRBV9 | . | 13 | CASSAREYNEQFF | TGTGCCAGCAGCGCGCGGGAGTACAATGAGCAGTTCTTC
TRBJ2-2 | TRBD2 | TRBV7-7 | . | 18 | CASSLTLTERGNGGELFF | TGTGCCAGCAGCCTAACCCTGACTGAGCGGGGGAATGGCGGGGAGCTGTTTTTT